Presented here are 5 T cell receptor beta chains from one specimen sequenced in a study of blood T cell repertoires in COVID-19. Profiled with immunoSEQ multiplex PCR; TCRdb holds only in-frame clones, not every one. This sample yields roughly 120,000 clones, of which 80% to 90% are seen a single time; 4.6% belongs to the top ten. Sample: peripheral blood. These receptors originate from a woman in her forties or fifties with acute or convalescent COVID-19.

This chain uses TRBV9 with TRBJ1-3, with D unresolved. Deletions cut 4 bases from V and 0 bases from J, with 11 bases between. The CDR3 is made up of 15 amino acids. The germline gives CDR1 SGDLS, CDR2 YYNGEE. DNA of the CDR3: TGTGCCAGCAGCCCCCGCGGGAACTCTGGAAACACCATATATTTT. It specifies CASSPRGNSGNTIYF.

To note about this clone: The same CDR3 can be traced to other DNA sequences in this sample. The V call is TRBV12-3 or TRBV12-4, the J call TRBJ1-1, with 8 bases identical to TRBD1. V was clipped by 6 bases and J by 5 bases; unmatched bases: 5. This CDR3 region has 13 residues. CDR3 in amino acids: CASRLQGGTEAFF. CDR3 sequence (DNA): TGTGCCAGCAGGCTACAGGGGGGAACTGAAGCTTTCTTT.

The gene calls are TRBV2 and TRBJ1-5, with TRBD1 matching over 7 bases. V shed 7 bases, J shed 2 bases, and the junction held 14 bases outside the gene matches. Germline V gene data show CDR1 as SNHLY and CDR2 as FYNNEI. The CDR3 covers 17 residues. DNA of the CDR3: TGTGCCAGCACCGAAACAGGGGACCTTGAGGGCAATCAGCCCCAGCATTTT. This sequence encodes CASTETGDLEGNQPQHF.

The chain employs TRBV5-4 and TRBJ2-4; 7 bases are a match to TRBD2. The V segment lost 0 bases and the J segment 7 bases; nucleotides outside the gene matches: 4. The CDR3 consists of 14 residues. Germline V CDR1 and CDR2: SGHNT, YYREEE (reference sequence). This CDR3 is CASSLGTSPNIQYF. CDR3 nucleotide sequence: TGTGCCAGCAGCTTGGGGACTAGTCCCAACATTCAGTACTTC.

CDR3 sequence reads: CASSLERQYLGEPQHF. CDR3 DNA sequence: TGTGCCAGCAGTTTAGAAAGACAGTACCTTGGGGAGCCCCAGCATTTT. This chain uses TRBV28 with TRBJ1-5; perhaps TRBD1 as D (5 bases). From germline, CDR1 is MDHEN and CDR2 SYDVKM. V gave up 2 bases and J gave up 8 bases, with 19 bases separating them. The CDR3 is made up of 16 amino acids. The entire variable domain, with the rest obtained from reference TRBV28 and TRBJ1-5, is as follows: DVKVTQSSRYLVKRTGEKVFLECVQDMDHENMFWYRQDPGLGLRLIYFSYDVKMKEKGDIPEGYSVSREKKERFSLILESASTNQTSMYLCASSLERQYLGEPQHFGDGTRLSIL.